These 7 T cell receptor beta chains came from one sample sequenced in a study of blood T cell repertoires in COVID-19. The table came from immunoSEQ multiplex PCR; TCRdb's copy has only in-frame clones and leaves some out. The sample yields fewer than 150,000 clones, under 85% seen once. Material for sequencing was peripheral blood. The receptors come from a human donor in a cohort sampled during active COVID-19.

The chain joins TRBV3-1 (or the pseudogene TRBV3-2) to TRBJ2-6; 14 positions match TRBD2. The V gene end was trimmed by 4 bases and the J gene end by 0 bases; junction bases not matched to a gene: 11. CDR1 LGHDT and CDR2 YNNKEL come from the germline V gene (reference sequence). The CDR3 spans 21 residues. The CDR3 loop is CASSLTGTSGGYSSGANVLTF. CDR3 in DNA: TGTGCCAGCAGCCTCACCGGGACTAGCGGGGGATACTCCTCTGGGGCCAACGTCCTGACTTTC.

The J gene is TRBJ1-1, the V gene TRBV5-1; tentatively, D is TRBD1 (6 bases). V shed 0 bases and J shed 6 bases, with 18 bases lying between them. CDR1 is SGHRS, CDR2 YFSETQ, per germline. The CDR3 is 16 amino acids. CDR3 sequence reads: CASSLAGGSGGPEAFF. The CDR3 bases are TGCGCCAGCAGCTTGGCGGGAGGGTCTGGGGGCCCTGAAGCTTTCTTT.

The rearrangement joins TRBV4-1 to TRBJ1-1; D may be TRBD1 (5 bases). With 4 bases removed from V and 3 bases from J, the gap between germline ends came to 18 bases. The CDR3 is 16 amino acids. CDR1 is MGHRA, CDR2 YSYEKL, per germline. CDR3 in DNA: TGCGCCAGCAGCCCTCAACAGGCCGTGTGGTACACTGAAGCTTTCTTT. Amino acids: CASSPQQAVWYTEAFF.

This clone was recorded once. The chain uses TRBV5-5 and TRBJ2-1; weak D call: TRBD1 (5 bases). CDR1 SGHKS and CDR2 YYEKEE come from the germline V gene (reference sequence). Trimming took off 0 bases at V and 4 bases at J, with 14 bases between the two ends. This CDR3 contains 16 residues. CDR3 amino acids: CASSLGGAHPYNEQFF. CDR3 nucleotide sequence: TGTGCCAGCAGCTTGGGTGGGGCACACCCTTACAATGAGCAGTTCTTC. The whole variable domain, remainder taken from reference TRBV5-5 and TRBJ2-1, is DAGVTQSPTHLIKTRGQQVTLRCSPISGHKSVSWYQQVLGQGPQFIFQYYEKEERGRGNFPDRFSARQFPNYSSELNVNALLLGDSALYLCASSLGGAHPYNEQFFGPGTRLTVL.

The rearrangement joins TRBV24-1 to TRBJ2-1, with TRBD1 matching 7 bases. Germline loops: CDR1 KGHDR, CDR2 SFDVKD. With V trimmed by 12 bases and J by 5 bases, 12 bases remained unmatched. This CDR3 has 14 amino acids. CDR3 sequence reads: CAPERDSDNNEQFF. The CDR3 DNA reads as TGTGCCCCCGAACGGGACAGCGATAACAATGAGCAGTTCTTC.

This rearrangement joins TRBV3-1 (or the pseudogene TRBV3-2) to TRBJ1-1; D might be TRBD1 (5 bases). Looked up from germline, CDR1 is LGHDT and CDR2 is YNNKEL (reference sequence). V lost 4 bases and J 1 base, leaving 10 bases between the germline ends. The CDR3 totals 14 residues. The CDR3 loop reads CASSRRVGNTEAFF. CDR3 DNA sequence: TGTGCCAGCAGCCGCAGGGTGGGGAACACTGAAGCTTTCTTT.

The CDR3 reads CASSESRETQYF. For the CDR3, the DNA is TGTGCCAGCAGTGAGAGCCGGGAGACCCAGTACTTC. The genes are TRBV6-1 and TRBJ2-5; the D is unclear. Looked up from germline, CDR1 is MNHNS and CDR2 is SASEGT. CDR3 size: 12 residues. Trimming cost V 3 bases and J 5 bases, with 7 bases left between them.